One sample yielded the 27 T cell receptor beta chains listed below, sequenced in a study of identical twins. TCRdb re-analysed the 5' RACE reads in MiXCR, keeping a single row per CDR3 protein. The table includes a few hundred thousand distinct CDR3 sequences, 24% detected once. This same sample was also part of a study on T cells expressing NK-cell markers.

Sequencing used CD4+ T cells sorted from blood. All receptors come from a young woman in good health.

This clonotype was seen repeatedly, ten times or more. The chain has TRBV12-3 or TRBV12-4 and TRBJ1-1; possibly TRBD1 for D (5 bases). CDR3 length equals 13 residues. Trimming took off 7 bases at V and 2 bases at J, with 11 bases between the two ends. The CDR3 spells CASTRQLNTEAFF. The CDR3, as DNA: TGTGCCAGCACCAGACAGTTAAACACTGAAGCTTTCTTT.

The chain carries TRBV7-9 and TRBJ1-1; 7 nucleotides agree with TRBD1. The germline V gene has CDR1 SEHNR and CDR2 FQNEAQ (reference sequence). J was trimmed by 4 bases and V by 5 bases; bases with no gene match: 4. This CDR3 has 13 amino acids. The CDR3 sequence: CASSGQAATEAFF. The CDR3 DNA reads TGTGCCAGCAGCGGACAGGCAGCCACTGAAGCTTTCTTT. Full variable domain (rest looked up from reference TRBV7-9 and TRBJ1-1): DTGVSQNPRHKITKRGQNVTFRCDPISEHNRLYWYRQTLGQGPEFLTYFQNEAQLEKSRLLSDRFSAERPKGSFSTLEIQRTEQGDSAMYLCASSGQAATEAFFGQGTRLTVV.

The chain has TRBV20-1 and TRBJ2-3; D is perhaps TRBD1 (6 bases). There are 14 residues in the CDR3. The germline V gene has CDR1 DFQATT and CDR2 SNEGSKA (reference sequence). V lost 6 bases and J lost 2, with 15 bases in between. CDR3 region: CSAPDSRNTDTQYF. CDR3 nucleotide sequence: TGCAGTGCGCCGGACAGCCGGAACACAGATACGCAGTATTTT.

This chain links TRBV11-2 with TRBJ2-3, with D perhaps TRBD2 (6 bases). Germline V gene lookup returns CDR1 SGHAT and CDR2 FQNNGV. This CDR3 is 17 amino acids long. V shed 2 bases and J shed 2 bases, with 17 bases lying between them. Here the CDR3 DNA reads TGTGCCAGCAGCTTATTCGTCGGGAGATCCCCCACAGATACGCAGTATTTT. This codes for CASSLFVGRSPTDTQYF.

This clonotype was counted between two and nine times. The genes are TRBV12-3 or TRBV12-4 and TRBJ2-3, with D perhaps matching TRBD1 (5 bases). V lost 4 bases and J lost 5, with 13 bases in between. CDR3 size: 14 residues. Here the CDR3 reads CASSYEFRGDTQYF. CDR3 in DNA: TGTGCCAGCAGTTATGAGTTTAGGGGAGATACGCAGTATTTT.

This chain links TRBV6-5 with TRBJ2-1; D unresolved. V dropped 0 bases and J dropped 3 bases, with 9 bases sitting between them. The CDR3 runs 15 residues. In germline, CDR1 is MNHEY, CDR2 SVGAGI. Here the CDR3 DNA reads TGTGCCAGCAGTTACTCGACGTACAGCTACAATGAGCAGTTCTTC. It encodes CASSYSTYSYNEQFF.

This clonotype was recorded a few times. The chain couples TRBV12-3 or TRBV12-4 to TRBJ1-1, with D unresolved. The CDR3 sequence is 14 residues long. Trimming stripped 3 bases from V and 0 bases from J, with 8 bases between. For the CDR3, the DNA is TGTGCCAGCAGTTTTCAACACCTGAACACTGAAGCTTTCTTT. It codes for CASSFQHLNTEAFF.

This chain links TRBV20-1 with TRBJ2-1; D may be TRBD1 or TRBD2 (5 bases each). Germline lookup yields CDR1 DFQATT and CDR2 SNEGSKA (reference sequence). The CDR3 is 11 amino acids. V was clipped by 6 bases and J by 8 bases, with 11 bases between them. In nucleotides, the CDR3 is TGCAGTGCCCCGGGGCGGGATGAGCAGTTCTTC. Residues: CSAPGRDEQFF.

This clonotype was detected a few times. The chain joins TRBV29-1 to TRBJ1-1; no firm D call. V was pared by 6 bases and J by 0 bases, with 11 bases between. CDR3 length equals 13 residues. The germline V gene has CDR1 SQVTM and CDR2 ANQGSEA. The CDR3 sequence: CSVAVGLNTEAFF. CDR3 nucleotides: TGCAGCGTGGCAGTAGGGCTGAACACTGAAGCTTTCTTT.

This chain uses TRBV20-1 with TRBJ2-2; D remains ambiguous. V lost 7 bases and J 4 bases, leaving 16 bases between the germline ends. The length of the CDR3 is 14 residues. Germline CDR1 is DFQATT and CDR2 is SNEGSKA (reference sequence). The CDR3 here is CSGRPASSTGELFF. The CDR3 DNA reads TGCAGTGGCAGACCGGCGTCGAGCACCGGGGAGCTGTTTTTT.

This clonotype has a handful of counts. The chain carries TRBV20-1 and TRBJ2-2; weak D call: TRBD1 (5 bases). Trimming left V 3 bases short and J 3 bases short, with 11 bases between. CDR1 is DFQATT, CDR2 SNEGSKA, per germline (reference sequence). The CDR3 covers 14 residues. CDR3 sequence reads: CSARSSGYTGELFF. The CDR3 nucleotides read TGCAGTGCTAGGTCCTCAGGGTACACCGGGGAGCTGTTTTTT.

The chain joins TRBV18 to TRBJ2-5; D is unclear. The germline gives CDR1 KGHSH, CDR2 LQKENI. Trimming took 0 bases from V and 6 from J, leaving 14 bases between them. CDR3 size: 15 residues. The CDR3 DNA is TGTGCCAGCTCACCACCGTCGGCTAGTGTAAAGACCCAGTACTTC. It encodes CASSPPSASVKTQYF. The complete variable domain, with remaining parts taken from reference TRBV18 and TRBJ2-5, reads NAGVMQNPRHLVRRRGQEARLRCSPMKGHSHVYWYRQLPEEGLKFMVYLQKENIIDESGMPKERFSAEFPKEGPSILRIQQVVRGDSAAYFCASSPPSASVKTQYFGPGTRLLVL.

The chain links TRBV20-1 to TRBJ2-1; 8 bases are shared with TRBD2. The germline gives CDR1 DFQATT, CDR2 SNEGSKA (reference sequence). The CDR3 is 13 amino acids. The CDR3 region has the DNA TGCAGCGCAGCGGGAGCCTATTACAATGAGCAGTTCTTC. Its protein product is CSAAGAYYNEQFF.

In this sample, this clonotype turned up a few times. The chain uses TRBV20-1 and TRBJ1-1, with TRBD1 matching 10 bases. Losses at the gene ends were 6 bases for V and 5 bases for J; bases not matched to a gene: 12. This CDR3 is 15 amino acids long. CDR1 DFQATT and CDR2 SNEGSKA come from the germline V gene (reference sequence). The CDR3 spells CSAHPGQGLSTEAFF. The CDR3 nucleotides are TGCAGTGCCCATCCGGGACAGGGGCTTTCGACTGAAGCTTTCTTT.

The chain joins TRBV4-1 to TRBJ2-1; 9 positions match TRBD2. Trimming removed 2 bases from V and 0 bases from J; junction bases left unmatched: 5. Germline V gene data show CDR1 as MGHRA and CDR2 as YSYEKL. The length of the CDR3 is 17 residues. CDR3 region: CASSQSTSGLSYNEQFF. The CDR3 DNA follows: TGCGCCAGCAGCCAATCGACTAGCGGCCTCTCCTACAATGAGCAGTTCTTC.

This clonotype has only one observation. The chain employs TRBV20-1 and TRBJ1-5; no clear D. The CDR3 consists of 12 residues. The germline CDR1 and CDR2 sequences are DFQATT and SNEGSKA (reference sequence). Between the trimmed V and J ends, which lost 1 base and 5 bases, there was a span of 6 bases. CDR3 residues: CSARAGYQPQHF. The CDR3 DNA is TGCAGTGCTAGAGCAGGTTATCAGCCCCAGCATTTT.

This clonotype was observed a few times. The CDR3 protein is CASAVMDLRYNEQFF. CDR3 sequence (DNA): TGTGCCAGCGCAGTAATGGACTTACGATACAATGAGCAGTTCTTC. The chain combines TRBV2 with TRBJ2-1; D possibly corresponds to TRBD2 (5 bases). V was clipped by 8 bases and J by 4 bases, with 18 bases between them. The CDR3 consists of 15 residues. Germline values: CDR1 SNHLY, CDR2 FYNNEI.

This clonotype occurred a few times. The chain is built from TRBV20-1 and TRBJ2-7; 9 nucleotides align to TRBD2. Looked up from germline, CDR1 is DFQATT and CDR2 is SNEGSKA (reference sequence). The junction had 16 bases not matched to a gene; V was cut back by 6 bases and J by 4 bases. The CDR3 runs to 16 residues. As DNA, the CDR3 is TGCAGTGCCCTGGAGCTAGCGGGGTCCCCCACTTACGAGCAGTACTTC. This gives the protein CSALELAGSPTYEQYF.

The CDR3 loop is CASSASNTDTQYF. CDR3 nucleotides: TGTGCCAGCAGCGCCTCAAACACAGATACGCAGTATTTT. The rearrangement uses TRBV9 and TRBJ2-3, with D unresolved. The CDR3 sequence is 13 residues long. Germline V lookup: CDR1 SGDLS, CDR2 YYNGEE. V lost 3 bases, J lost 2 bases, and 7 bases lay in between.

The genes are TRBV12-3 or TRBV12-4 and TRBJ2-3; D ambiguous. V was clipped by 5 bases and J by 2 bases, with 8 bases between them. CDR3 length: 13 residues. The CDR3 DNA sequence: TGTGCCAGCAGTGCCCACAACACAGATACGCAGTATTTT. Residues: CASSAHNTDTQYF.

This clonotype was recorded a few times. This sequence joins TRBV6-2 or TRBV6-3 and TRBJ1-1; 8 bases line up with TRBD1. The CDR3 spans 16 residues. Germline values: CDR1 MNHEY, CDR2 SVGEGT. V shed 2 bases and J 1 base; nucleotides not matched to a gene: 6. CDR3 sequence reads: CASSYPTGEWNTEAFF. CDR3 sequence (DNA): TGTGCCAGCAGTTACCCGACAGGGGAGTGGAACACTGAAGCTTTCTTT.

The V gene is TRBV25-1, the J gene TRBJ2-7; possible D gene TRBD1, 5 bases. The CDR3 has 14 residues. The V gene's germline CDR1 is MGHDK and CDR2 SYGVNS. The V gene lost 0 bases and the J gene lost 0 bases, with 6 bases spanning the gap. The DNA for the CDR3 is TGTGCCAGCAGTGAATACAGGGACTCCTACGAGCAGTACTTC. Translating gives CASSEYRDSYEQYF.

This clonotype has at least ten counts. The chain carries TRBV19 and TRBJ1-1; D is uncertain. Germline V CDR1 and CDR2: LNHDA, SQIVND (reference sequence). V lost 8 bases to trimming and J lost 1 base, with 5 bases between them. This CDR3 has 11 amino acids. CDR3 loop: CASVGNTEAFF. The CDR3 DNA reads TGTGCCAGTGTTGGGAACACTGAAGCTTTCTTT.

The table lists this clonotype with a few counts. The V and J genes are TRBV20-1 and TRBJ1-4; tentative D call: TRBD1 (6 bases). The CDR3 has 14 amino acids. Deletions cut 6 bases from V and 3 bases from J, with 14 bases between. The germline V gene encodes CDR1 DFQATT and CDR2 SNEGSKA (reference sequence). CDR3 DNA: TGCAGTGCAGACGGGGGCAGGGCTAATGAAAAACTGTTTTTT. It yields the protein CSADGGRANEKLFF.

This chain uses TRBV2 with TRBJ1-5; 8 nucleotides line up with TRBD1. The germline V gene encodes CDR1 SNHLY and CDR2 FYNNEI. The CDR3 covers 15 residues. The trim removed 2 bases at V and 6 bases at J, leaving 6 bases unmatched. CDR3 in amino acids: CASSEQQGVGQPQHF. The DNA of the CDR3 is TGTGCCAGCAGTGAACAACAGGGGGTGGGTCAGCCCCAGCATTTT.

This rearrangement joins TRBV12-3 or TRBV12-4 to TRBJ2-7, with D perhaps TRBD2 (7 bases). Trimming took off 3 bases at V and 6 bases at J, with 15 bases between the two ends. The CDR3 runs 14 residues. The CDR3 protein is CASSLKGGRGEQYF. The DNA of the CDR3 is TGTGCCAGCAGTTTGAAGGGGGGGCGGGGCGAGCAGTACTTC.

V is TRBV12-3 or TRBV12-4 and J is TRBJ2-7; 9 nucleotides line up with TRBD1. Germline trimming cut 3 bases from V and 5 bases from J; bases unmatched to any gene: 5. The CDR3 consists of 14 residues. This CDR3 is CASSFRDRDDEQYF. The DNA of the CDR3 is TGTGCCAGCAGTTTCCGGGACAGGGACGACGAGCAGTACTTC.